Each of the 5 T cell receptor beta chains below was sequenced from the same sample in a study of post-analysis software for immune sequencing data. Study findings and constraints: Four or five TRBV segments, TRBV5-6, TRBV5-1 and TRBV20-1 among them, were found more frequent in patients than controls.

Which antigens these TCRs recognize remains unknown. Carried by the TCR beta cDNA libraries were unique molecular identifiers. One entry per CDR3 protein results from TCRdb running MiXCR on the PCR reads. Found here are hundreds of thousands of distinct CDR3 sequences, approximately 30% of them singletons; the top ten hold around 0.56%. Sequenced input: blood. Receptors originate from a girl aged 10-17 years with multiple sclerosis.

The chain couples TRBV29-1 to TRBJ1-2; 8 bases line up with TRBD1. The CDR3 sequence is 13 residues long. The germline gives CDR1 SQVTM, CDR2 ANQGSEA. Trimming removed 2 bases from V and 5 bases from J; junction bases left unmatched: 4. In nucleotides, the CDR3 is TGCAGCGTTGAACAGGGGGCGTTGTATGGCTACACCTTC. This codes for CSVEQGALYGYTF.

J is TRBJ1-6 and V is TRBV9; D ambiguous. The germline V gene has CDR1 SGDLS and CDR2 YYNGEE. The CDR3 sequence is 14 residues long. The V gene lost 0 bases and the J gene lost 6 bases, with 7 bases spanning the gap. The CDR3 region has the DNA TGTGCCAGCAGCGTAGGGTACCCTAATTCACCCCTCCACTTT. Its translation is CASSVGYPNSPLHF.

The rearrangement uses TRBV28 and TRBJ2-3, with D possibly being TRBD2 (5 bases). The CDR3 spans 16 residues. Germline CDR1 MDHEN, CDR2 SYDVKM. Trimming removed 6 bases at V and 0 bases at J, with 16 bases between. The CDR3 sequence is CASSSTAVPSTDTQYF. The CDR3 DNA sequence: TGTGCCAGCAGCTCCACAGCGGTACCAAGCACAGATACGCAGTATTTT.

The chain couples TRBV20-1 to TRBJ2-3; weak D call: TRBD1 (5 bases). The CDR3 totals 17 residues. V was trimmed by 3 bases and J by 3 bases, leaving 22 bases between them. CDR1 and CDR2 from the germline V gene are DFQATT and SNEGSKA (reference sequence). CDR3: CSASVSRGQGLTDTQYF. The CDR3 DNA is TGCAGTGCTAGTGTTTCTAGAGGCCAGGGATTAACAGATACGCAGTATTTT.

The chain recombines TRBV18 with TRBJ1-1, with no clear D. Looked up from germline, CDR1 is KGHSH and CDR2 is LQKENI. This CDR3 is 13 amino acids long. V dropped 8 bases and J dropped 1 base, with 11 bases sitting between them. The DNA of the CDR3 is TGTGCCAGCGCTATAACAGAGAACACTGAAGCTTTCTTT. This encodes CASAITENTEAFF.